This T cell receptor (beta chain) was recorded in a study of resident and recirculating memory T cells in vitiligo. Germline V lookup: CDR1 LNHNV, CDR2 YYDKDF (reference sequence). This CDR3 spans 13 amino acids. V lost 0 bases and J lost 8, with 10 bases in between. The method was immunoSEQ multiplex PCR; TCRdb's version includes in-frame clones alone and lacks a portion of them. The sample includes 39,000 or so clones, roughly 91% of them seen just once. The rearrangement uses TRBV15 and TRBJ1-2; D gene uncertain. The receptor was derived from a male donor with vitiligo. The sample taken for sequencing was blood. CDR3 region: CATSRDPRLGYTF. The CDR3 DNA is TGTGCCACCAGCAGAGATCCCAGGCTCGGCTACACCTTC.